This TCR beta chain was profiled in a study of Graves' ophthalmopathy and Graves' hyperthyroidism. General study results and limits: A majority of expanded thyroid clonotypes exceeding 0.001 frequency were likewise present in blood. The 13-signature model separated ophthalmopathy from stable hyperthyroidism at just under 90% sensitivity and around 77% specificity.

There are a few counts of this clonotype. Its target is not known. V lost 5 bases and J lost 2; bases outside the gene matches: 2. This CDR3 has 15 residues. The germline gives CDR1 LNHDA, CDR2 SQIVND (reference sequence). RNA transcripts served as template for amplifying TCR beta CDR3 sequences. The workflow started with a first-round RT-PCR run with HTBI primers and then moved on to a second-round multiplex PCR. TCRdb analysed the multiplex PCR reads with MiXCR anew, one entry per CDR3 protein. The profile shows 1 million to 1.3 million distinct CDR3 sequences, about 40% of them singletons. The sequence derives from an adult man with Graves' hyperthyroidism. The sequenced sample consisted of peripheral blood or thyroid tissue (not recorded which). The rearrangement joins TRBV19 to TRBJ2-2; 10 nucleotides agree with TRBD1. CDR3 in DNA: TGTGCCAGTAGTTCGACAGGGGGCAACACCGGGGAGCTGTTTTTT. This sequence encodes CASSSTGGNTGELFF.